Presented here are 8 T cell receptor beta chains from one specimen sequenced in a study of T cell repertoires in ileal Crohn's disease. Assay used: immunoSEQ multiplex PCR; TCRdb lists only in-frame clones, some missing. The sample consists of about 13,000 clones, roughly four fifths of them appearing once. The sequenced sample was ileal tissue. These receptors all come from an adult with Crohn's disease.

The rearrangement links TRBV27 to TRBJ1-2; 8 bases match TRBD1. Looked up from germline, CDR1 is MNHEY and CDR2 is SMNVEV (reference sequence). CDR3 length equals 18 residues. Unmatched junction bases numbered 17, after V lost 3 bases and J lost 5 bases. The chain's CDR3 is CASSFLPLQGAVGYGYTF. DNA of the CDR3: TGTGCCAGCAGTTTTCTTCCCCTCCAGGGGGCGGTCGGGTATGGCTACACCTTC.

This clone was counted a single time. This chain joins TRBV5-4 and TRBJ2-1; 14 bases are shared with TRBD2. CDR3 length: 16 amino acids. After removal of 4 bases from V and 8 bases from J, the junction contained 8 bases not matched to a gene. Germline loops: CDR1 SGHNT, CDR2 YYREEE (reference sequence). In DNA, the CDR3 is TGTGCCAGCAGCCCCCAGACTAGCGGGGGGGCCCATGAGCAGTTCTTC. Protein sequence: CASSPQTSGGAHEQFF.

V is TRBV5-8 and J is TRBJ2-7; 9 bases fit TRBD1. V was clipped by 0 bases and J by 7 bases; unmatched bases: 11. This CDR3 comprises 16 residues. Germline V gives CDR1 SGHTS, CDR2 YDEGEE. CDR3 amino acids: CASSLALTGGMREQYF. In DNA, the CDR3 is TGTGCCAGCAGCTTGGCTTTGACAGGGGGAATGAGGGAGCAGTACTTC.

This clone was picked up a small number of times. The CDR3 DNA follows: TGTGCCAGCAGCTTCAACAGGGGGCGCGGTGAAAAACTGTTTTTT. Translated, it gives CASSFNRGRGEKLFF. The chain combines TRBV7-8 with TRBJ1-4, with 9 bases matching TRBD1. CDR3 size: 15 residues. V gave up 3 bases and J gave up 7 bases; unmatched junction bases: 6. From germline, CDR1 is SGHVS and CDR2 FQNEAQ.

This chain connects TRBV7-2 to TRBJ1-1; D is possibly TRBD1 (5 bases). The germline V and J ends were trimmed by 7 bases and 3 bases, with 15 bases remaining between them. This CDR3 contains 14 residues. Germline lookup yields CDR1 SGHTA and CDR2 FQGNSA. CDR3 sequence: CASTRVVGDTEAFF. The CDR3 DNA reads TGTGCCAGCACTAGGGTAGTAGGGGACACTGAAGCTTTCTTT.

The chain joins TRBV6-5 to TRBJ1-2, with 10 bases identical to TRBD1. The CDR3 extends over 16 amino acids. With V trimmed by 2 bases and J by 7 bases, 10 bases remained unmatched. CDR1 MNHEY and CDR2 SVGAGI come from the germline V gene. The CDR3 spells CASSYIPGTGEAGYTF. The CDR3 DNA is TGTGCCAGCAGTTACATCCCTGGGACAGGGGAGGCTGGCTACACCTTC.

CDR3 sequence (DNA): TGTGCCAGCAGCCTCGGGACAGGGGGCACCGGGGAGCTGTTTTTT. Translation: CASSLGTGGTGELFF. The chain is built from TRBV5-4 and TRBJ2-2; 11 bases align to TRBD1. Unmatched junction bases numbered 3, after V lost 4 bases and J lost 4 bases. Per the germline V gene, CDR1 is SGHNT and CDR2 is YYREEE (reference sequence). The CDR3 runs to 15 residues.

This clone is a singleton in its sample. This sequence joins TRBV5-1 and TRBJ2-7; no clear D. From germline, CDR1 is SGHRS and CDR2 YFSETQ. Trimming left V 1 base short and J 0 bases short, with 5 bases between. This CDR3 has 13 amino acids. The CDR3 region has the DNA TGCGCCAGCAGCTTGCACACCTCCTACGAGCAGTACTTC. Protein sequence: CASSLHTSYEQYF.